These 26 T cell receptor beta chains share one sample of origin, sequenced in a study of shared clonotypes between healthy human individuals. The assay was immunoSEQ multiplex PCR, and TCRdb's table has in-frame clones only and misses some. Of over a million clones listed, approximately 98% are singletons. What was sequenced was naive CD4+ T cells sorted from blood. Subset defined: CD45RA+ positively selected. Receptors originate from a man aged 30-40 years in good health.

This sequence joins TRBV7-2 and TRBJ2-1; D may be TRBD2 (6 bases). V gave up 6 bases and J gave up 6 bases, with 12 bases separating them. The CDR3 covers 13 residues. Germline CDR1 SGHTA, CDR2 FQGNSA. DNA of the CDR3: TGTGCCAGCAGTACCGGGACTTCCAATGAGCAGTTCTTC. Protein: CASSTGTSNEQFF. The variable domain in full, with the rest retrieved from reference TRBV7-2 and TRBJ2-1, is GAGVSQSPSNKVTEKGKDVELRCDPISGHTALYWYRQSLGQGLEFLIYFQGNSAPDKSGLPSDRFSAERTGGSVSTLTIQRTQQEDSAVYLCASSTGTSNEQFFGPGTRLTVL.

The chain is built from TRBV19 and TRBJ2-1; the match to TRBD2 covers 7 bases. This CDR3 is built from 14 residues. From germline, CDR1 is LNHDA and CDR2 SQIVND (reference sequence). V was pared by 8 bases and J by 3 bases, with 7 bases of the junction left unmatched. The CDR3 here is CASWGGVGYNEQFF. The CDR3 DNA reads TGTGCCAGTTGGGGGGGAGTGGGCTACAATGAGCAGTTCTTC.

This chain links TRBV5-3 with TRBJ2-3; 10 nucleotides match TRBD2. TRBV5-3 is marked as an open reading frame, function uncertain. This CDR3 is 14 amino acids long. V shed 4 bases and J 6 bases; nucleotides not matched to a gene: 5. Here the CDR3 reads CARSSPGLADTQYF. In DNA form, the CDR3 reads TGTGCCAGAAGCAGCCCGGGACTAGCGGATACGCAGTATTTT.

The rearrangement links TRBV7-2 to TRBJ2-7; 11 positions agree with TRBD2. The CDR3 runs 14 residues. Losses at the gene ends were 7 bases for V and 2 bases for J; bases not matched to a gene: 4. Germline CDR1 is SGHTA and CDR2 is FQGNSA. DNA for the CDR3: TGTGCCAGCAAAATAGCGGGAGGGCCCTACGAGCAGTACTTC. This codes for CASKIAGGPYEQYF.

The chain combines TRBV10-2 with TRBJ1-5; tentative D call: TRBD1 (5 bases). The CDR3 runs 16 residues. Per germline, CDR1 WSHSY and CDR2 SAAADI. Trimming removed 2 bases at V and 2 bases at J, with 13 bases between. In nucleotides, the CDR3 is TGCGCCAGCAGTGAGGGGGCCCGGCGCGGCAATCAGCCCCAGCATTTT. This sequence encodes CASSEGARRGNQPQHF.

This clone occurred once. This chain connects TRBV18 to TRBJ2-5, with D possibly called TRBD1 or TRBD2 (7 bases each). The CDR3 is made up of 15 amino acids. V shed 1 base and J shed 3 bases, with 12 bases lying between them. CDR1 is KGHSH and CDR2 is LQKENI in the germline V gene. As DNA, the CDR3 is TGTGCCAGCTCACCACTACAGGGGAGGGAAGAGACCCAGTACTTC. Residues: CASSPLQGREETQYF.

With respect to this clone: Other nucleotide sequences from this sample produce the same CDR3. This chain joins TRBV29-1 and TRBJ2-5; a weak D match, TRBD2 (6 bases). The CDR3 sequence is 12 residues long. Germline values: CDR1 SQVTM, CDR2 ANQGSEA. Between the trimmed V and J ends, which lost 4 bases and 3 bases, there was a span of 9 bases. CDR3 protein: CSVVGTEETQYF. The CDR3 DNA sequence: TGCAGCGTTGTTGGGACTGAAGAGACCCAGTACTTC.

The V call is TRBV6-1, the J call TRBJ2-2, with TRBD2 as a possible D gene (7 bases). CDR3 length: 17 residues. Germline V gives CDR1 MNHNS, CDR2 SASEGT. With 2 bases removed from V and 0 bases from J, the gap between germline ends came to 13 bases. CDR3 nucleotide sequence: TGTGCCAGCAGTGAAAGGGGGAGGGCAGCGAACACCGGGGAGCTGTTTTTT. Translating gives CASSERGRAANTGELFF.

The rearrangement joins TRBV7-2 to TRBJ1-1, with D unclear. The V and J ends lost 0 bases and 3 bases respectively, with 20 bases between them. The germline V gene encodes CDR1 SGHTA and CDR2 FQGNSA. CDR3 size: 18 residues. The CDR3 region has the DNA TGTGCCAGCAGCTTAGCGATTGTGACTCCCTATAGGGACACTGAAGCTTTCTTT. Amino acids: CASSLAIVTPYRDTEAFF.

J is TRBJ2-5 and V is TRBV7-2, with 12 bases fitting TRBD2. Germline-derived CDR1 and CDR2 are SGHTA and FQGNSA. This CDR3 has 16 amino acids. Germline trimming cut 5 bases from V and 4 bases from J; bases unmatched to any gene: 8. CDR3 sequence reads: CASSLRLAGVTETQYF. For the CDR3, the DNA is TGTGCCAGCAGCCTCCGACTAGCGGGAGTAACAGAGACCCAGTACTTC. Looking up the rest from reference TRBV7-2 and TRBJ2-5 gives the full variable domain: GAGVSQSPSNKVTEKGKDVELRCDPISGHTALYWYRQSLGQGLEFLIYFQGNSAPDKSGLPSDRFSAERTGGSVSTLTIQRTQQEDSAVYLCASSLRLAGVTETQYFGPGTRLLVL.

The count of this clone is one. The chain employs TRBV5-1 and TRBJ2-1, with 12 bases lining up with TRBD1. CDR1 and CDR2 from the germline V gene are SGHRS and YFSETQ. The V and J ends lost 1 base and 9 bases, in that order; junction bases with no gene match: 8. This CDR3 has 16 amino acids. The chain's CDR3 is CASSLTGTGGFFEQFF. The CDR3 nucleotides read TGCGCCAGCAGCTTGACCGGGACAGGGGGCTTCTTTGAGCAGTTCTTC.

This chain connects TRBV4-1 to TRBJ1-1, with D tentatively TRBD1 (6 bases). Looked up from germline, CDR1 is MGHRA and CDR2 is YSYEKL. Trimming took 4 bases from V and 5 from J, leaving 17 bases between them. The CDR3 covers 15 residues. The CDR3: CASSLVVGARTEAFF. The DNA of the CDR3 is TGCGCCAGCAGCCTCGTCGTGGGGGCAAGAACTGAAGCTTTCTTT.

This rearrangement joins TRBV6-5 to TRBJ2-7; no definite D call. The CDR3 is 14 residues long. V lost 6 bases and J 0 bases, leaving 12 bases between the germline ends. Germline V gene lookup returns CDR1 MNHEY and CDR2 SVGAGI. CDR3 coding DNA: TGTGCCAGCAGGTCGACCCTTAGCTCCTACGAGCAGTACTTC. This translates into CASRSTLSSYEQYF.

The V gene is TRBV29-1, the J gene TRBJ2-1; the D is unclear. CDR1 is SQVTM, CDR2 ANQGSEA, per germline. The CDR3 covers 12 residues. The V and J ends lost 7 bases and 7 bases respectively, with 14 bases between them. CDR3 coding DNA: TGCAGCGCCCGGAGCGTAGTAAATGAGCAGTTCTTC. Translated: CSARSVVNEQFF.

The gene calls are TRBV7-2 and TRBJ2-3; 11 nucleotides align to TRBD1. This CDR3 spans 15 amino acids. In germline, CDR1 is SGHTA, CDR2 FQGNSA. The V and J ends lost 4 bases and 5 bases, in that order; junction bases with no gene match: 5. This CDR3 reads CASSSAGTGGDTQYF. The CDR3 nucleotides are TGTGCCAGCAGCTCGGCCGGGACAGGGGGAGATACGCAGTATTTT.

The J gene is TRBJ1-2, the V gene TRBV28, with 8 bases fitting TRBD1. Trimming took 4 bases from V and 4 from J; bases not matched to a gene: 8. Germline V gene lookup returns CDR1 MDHEN and CDR2 SYDVKM. The CDR3 consists of 15 residues. The CDR3 DNA reads as TGTGCCAGCAGTTGGGGGACAGGACAGACCTATGGCTACACCTTC. It yields the protein CASSWGTGQTYGYTF.

The chain employs TRBV14 and TRBJ2-7, with 8 nucleotides matching TRBD1. V lost 3 bases and J lost 1; bases outside the gene matches: 2. The CDR3 contains 14 residues. Germline V gene lookup returns CDR1 SGHDN and CDR2 FVKESK. CDR3: CASSQNRGSYEQYF. The CDR3 region has the DNA TGTGCCAGCAGCCAGAACAGGGGGTCCTACGAGCAGTACTTC.

For the CDR3, the DNA is TGTGCCAGCAGTGGACGAACTGCGACTGCCTACAATGAGCAGTTCTTC. Encoded protein: CASSGRTATAYNEQFF. The chain couples TRBV6-1 to TRBJ2-1, with D unresolved. Trimming cost V 4 bases and J 2 bases, with 15 bases left between them. CDR1 and CDR2 (germline): MNHNS, SASEGT. CDR3 size: 16 residues.

V is TRBV25-1 and J is TRBJ2-7; no clear D gene. V was cut by 5 bases and J by 0 bases, with 8 bases left in between. Germline CDR1 and CDR2: MGHDK and SYGVNS. The CDR3 is made up of 13 amino acids. CDR3 DNA sequence: TGTGCCAGCAGTACCCCGAACTCCTACGAGCAGTACTTC. It is translated as CASSTPNSYEQYF.

The V call is TRBV29-1, the J call TRBJ2-1; D ambiguous. This CDR3 spans 14 amino acids. CDR1 SQVTM and CDR2 ANQGSEA come from the germline V gene. Trimming left V 7 bases short and J 1 base short, with 14 bases between. CDR3 protein: CSASFGRSYNEQFF. In nucleotides, the CDR3 is TGCAGCGCCTCGTTCGGTCGGTCCTACAATGAGCAGTTCTTC.

The chain employs TRBV6-5 and TRBJ2-6; D may match TRBD1 or TRBD2 (6 bases each). The V end lost 6 bases, the J end lost 8 bases, and 11 bases lay between the germline ends. The CDR3 runs to 13 residues. From germline, CDR1 is MNHEY and CDR2 SVGAGI. CDR3 protein: CASSEGGSNVLTF. The CDR3 DNA is TGTGCCAGCAGCGAGGGGGGATCCAACGTCCTGACTTTC.

Comment on this clone: Other DNA sequences of this sample code for an identical CDR3. The genes are TRBV2 and TRBJ2-7; D is possibly TRBD1 or TRBD2 (5 bases each). Germline V gene data show CDR1 as SNHLY and CDR2 as FYNNEI. V shed 3 bases and J shed 2 bases, with 5 bases lying between them. The CDR3 runs 12 residues. The CDR3: CASSEGPYEQYF. The DNA for the CDR3 is TGTGCCAGCAGTGAGGGACCCTACGAGCAGTACTTC.

The chain has TRBV25-1 and TRBJ2-3, with a possible D match to TRBD1 (7 bases). The V end was cut by 5 bases, the J end by 2 bases, with 17 bases between. In germline, CDR1 is MGHDK, CDR2 SYGVNS. CDR3 size: 16 residues. CDR3 amino acids: CASSPQGRGVTDTQYF. For the CDR3, the DNA is TGTGCCAGCAGTCCCCAGGGCAGGGGGGTCACAGATACGCAGTATTTT.

In the case of this clone: The sample has other DNA sequences that encode this CDR3 too. This chain connects TRBV29-1 to TRBJ2-1; D is undetermined. V was clipped by 5 bases and J by 7 bases, with 6 bases between them. Germline CDR1 SQVTM, CDR2 ANQGSEA. This CDR3 comprises 10 residues. The CDR3 is CSVRRNEQFF. The CDR3 DNA is TGCAGCGTTCGTCGAAATGAGCAGTTCTTC.

The chain recombines TRBV27 with TRBJ2-7, with TRBD2 matching over 9 bases. V was pared by 5 bases and J by 2 bases, with 13 bases of the junction left unmatched. CDR1 is MNHEY and CDR2 is SMNVEV in the germline V gene (reference sequence). CDR3 length: 17 amino acids. CDR3: CASSPGTSGRIPYEQYF. The DNA of the CDR3 is TGTGCCAGCAGTCCAGGGACGAGCGGGAGGATTCCCTACGAGCAGTACTTC.

V and J are TRBV4-1 and TRBJ2-1; TRBD2 matches at 8 bases. The CDR3 extends over 16 amino acids. Per the germline V gene, CDR1 is MGHRA and CDR2 is YSYEKL. Trimming at V came to 0 bases and at J to 2 bases, leaving 3 bases not matched to a gene. The CDR3 DNA sequence: TGCGCCAGCAGCCAAGAGAAAGCGGGGGCCTACAATGAGCAGTTCTTC. It specifies CASSQEKAGAYNEQFF.